This T cell receptor beta chain emerged from a study of CD4 T cells in relation to SARS-CoV-2 and coronaviruses. The V segment lost 5 bases and the J segment 3 bases; nucleotides outside the gene matches: 13. The CDR3 has 18 amino acids. CDR1 is LNHDA and CDR2 is SQIVND in the germline V gene (reference sequence). CD4+ T cells from unexposed donors were obtained before the COVID-19 pandemic (2011-2018). CD4+ T cells were isolated from the cells after around eleven days of culture. Testing used SARS-CoV-2 S/N and four cold-coronavirus spikes on unexposed-donor CD4+ T cells, cells permitting. This clone showed up just once. Its antigen remains unknown. Sequenced by immunoSEQ multiplex PCR; TCRdb stores in-frame clones only, minus some. The sample has 17,000 or so clones; about 72% are singletons.

This receptor was identified in a human donor in good health. This chain uses TRBV19 with TRBJ2-5; 12 positions agree with TRBD2. The specimen sequenced was CD4+ T cells from PBMCs, cultured in vitro. The DNA of the CDR3 is TGTGCCAGTAGTCCTGCCAGGACTAGCGGGACGACGGAAGAGACCCAGTACTTC. Translating gives CASSPARTSGTTEETQYF.